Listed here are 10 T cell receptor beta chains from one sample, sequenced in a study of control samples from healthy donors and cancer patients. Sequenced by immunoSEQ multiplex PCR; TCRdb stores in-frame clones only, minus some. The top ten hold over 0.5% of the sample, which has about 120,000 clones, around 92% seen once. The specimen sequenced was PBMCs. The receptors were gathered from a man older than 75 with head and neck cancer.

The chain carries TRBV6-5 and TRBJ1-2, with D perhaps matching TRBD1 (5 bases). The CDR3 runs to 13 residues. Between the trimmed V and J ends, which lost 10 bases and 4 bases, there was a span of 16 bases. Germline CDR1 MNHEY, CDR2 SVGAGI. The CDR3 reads CATREGAVYGYTF. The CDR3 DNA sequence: TGTGCCACCCGAGAAGGGGCGGTCTATGGCTACACCTTC.

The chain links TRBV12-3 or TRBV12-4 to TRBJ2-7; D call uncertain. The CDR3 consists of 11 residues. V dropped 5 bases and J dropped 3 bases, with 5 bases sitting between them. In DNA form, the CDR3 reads TGTGCCAGCAGTGTTCACTACGAGCAGTACTTC. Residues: CASSVHYEQYF.

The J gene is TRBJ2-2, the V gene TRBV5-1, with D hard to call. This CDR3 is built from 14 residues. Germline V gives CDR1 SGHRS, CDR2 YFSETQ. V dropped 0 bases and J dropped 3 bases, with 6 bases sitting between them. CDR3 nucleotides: TGCGCCAGCAGCTTGGTACAACACACCGGGGAGCTGTTTTTT. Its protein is CASSLVQHTGELFF. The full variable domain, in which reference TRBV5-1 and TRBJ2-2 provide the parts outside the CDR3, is KAGVTQTPRYLIKTRGQQVTLSCSPISGHRSVSWYQQTPGQGLQFLFEYFSETQRNKGNFPGRFSGRQFSNSRSEMNVSTLELGDSALYLCASSLVQHTGELFFGEGSRLTVL.

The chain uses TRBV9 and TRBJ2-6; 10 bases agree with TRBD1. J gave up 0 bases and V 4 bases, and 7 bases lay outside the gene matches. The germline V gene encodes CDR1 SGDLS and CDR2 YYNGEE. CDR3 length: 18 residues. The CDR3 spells CASSYPGQGSSGANVLTF. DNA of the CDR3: TGTGCCAGCAGCTATCCGGGACAGGGGAGCTCTGGGGCCAACGTCCTGACTTTC.

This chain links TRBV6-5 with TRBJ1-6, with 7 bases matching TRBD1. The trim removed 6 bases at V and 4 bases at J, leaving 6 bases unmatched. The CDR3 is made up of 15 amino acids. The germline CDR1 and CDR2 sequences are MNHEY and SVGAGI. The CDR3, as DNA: TGTGCCAGCAGATTTAGGGGACAGTATAATTCACCCCTCCACTTT. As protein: CASRFRGQYNSPLHF.

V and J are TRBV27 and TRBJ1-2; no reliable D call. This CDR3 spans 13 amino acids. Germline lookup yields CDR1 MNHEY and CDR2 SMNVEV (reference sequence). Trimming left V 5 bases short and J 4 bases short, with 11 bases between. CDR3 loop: CASSPLGSYGYTF. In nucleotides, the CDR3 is TGTGCCAGCAGTCCCCTAGGCAGCTATGGCTACACCTTC.

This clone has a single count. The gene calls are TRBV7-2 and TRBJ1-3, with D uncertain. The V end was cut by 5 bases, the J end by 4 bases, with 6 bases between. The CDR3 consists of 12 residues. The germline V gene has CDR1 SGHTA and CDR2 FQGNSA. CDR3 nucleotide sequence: TGTGCCAGCAGCCAGATCGGAAACACCATATATTTT. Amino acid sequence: CASSQIGNTIYF. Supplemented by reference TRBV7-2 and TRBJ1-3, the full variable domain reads GAGVSQSPSNKVTEKGKDVELRCDPISGHTALYWYRQSLGQGLEFLIYFQGNSAPDKSGLPSDRFSAERTGGSVSTLTIQRTQQEDSAVYLCASSQIGNTIYFGEGSWLTVV.

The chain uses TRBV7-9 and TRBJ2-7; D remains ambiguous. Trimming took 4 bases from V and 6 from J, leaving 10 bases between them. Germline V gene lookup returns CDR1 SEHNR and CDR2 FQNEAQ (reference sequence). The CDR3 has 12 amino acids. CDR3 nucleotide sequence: TGTGCCAGCAGCTCCACGACTCCCGAGCAGTACTTC. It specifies CASSSTTPEQYF. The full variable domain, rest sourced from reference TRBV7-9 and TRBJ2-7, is DTGVSQNPRHKITKRGQNVTFRCDPISEHNRLYWYRQTLGQGPEFLTYFQNEAQLEKSRLLSDRFSAERPKGSFSTLEIQRTEQGDSAMYLCASSSTTPEQYFGPGTRLTVT.

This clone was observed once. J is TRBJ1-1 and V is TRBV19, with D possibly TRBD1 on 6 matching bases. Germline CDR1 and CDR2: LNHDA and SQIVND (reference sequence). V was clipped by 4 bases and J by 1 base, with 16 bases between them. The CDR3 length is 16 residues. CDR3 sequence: CASSSWPGDRNTEAFF. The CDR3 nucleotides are TGTGCCAGTAGTAGTTGGCCAGGGGATCGGAACACTGAAGCTTTCTTT.

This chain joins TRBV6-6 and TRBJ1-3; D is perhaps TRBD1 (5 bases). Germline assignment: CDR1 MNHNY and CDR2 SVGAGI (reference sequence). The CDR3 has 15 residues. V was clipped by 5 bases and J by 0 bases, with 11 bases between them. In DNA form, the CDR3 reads TGTGCCAGCAGTCCAACAGGCAGCTCTGGAAACACCATATATTTT. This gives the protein CASSPTGSSGNTIYF.